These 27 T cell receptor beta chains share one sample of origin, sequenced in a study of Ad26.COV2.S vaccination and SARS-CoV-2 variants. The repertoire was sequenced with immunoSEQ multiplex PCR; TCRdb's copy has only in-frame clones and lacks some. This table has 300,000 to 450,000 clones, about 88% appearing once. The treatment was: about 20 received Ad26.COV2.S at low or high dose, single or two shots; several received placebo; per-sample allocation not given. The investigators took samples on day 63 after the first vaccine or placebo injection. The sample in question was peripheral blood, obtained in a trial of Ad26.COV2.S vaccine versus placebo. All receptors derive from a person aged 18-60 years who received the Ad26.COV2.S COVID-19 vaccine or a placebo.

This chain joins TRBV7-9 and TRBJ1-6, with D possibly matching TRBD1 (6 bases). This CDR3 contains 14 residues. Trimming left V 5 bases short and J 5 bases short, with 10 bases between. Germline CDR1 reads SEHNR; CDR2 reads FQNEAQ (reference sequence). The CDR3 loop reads CASSQGGNNSPLHF. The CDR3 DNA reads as TGTGCCAGCAGCCAAGGGGGAAATAATTCACCCCTCCACTTT.

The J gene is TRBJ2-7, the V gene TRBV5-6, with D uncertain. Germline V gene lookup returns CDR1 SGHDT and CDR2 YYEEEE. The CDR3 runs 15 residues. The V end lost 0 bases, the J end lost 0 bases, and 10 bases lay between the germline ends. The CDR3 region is CASSLGLVISYEQYF. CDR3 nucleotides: TGTGCCAGCAGCTTGGGGCTAGTTATCTCCTACGAGCAGTACTTC.

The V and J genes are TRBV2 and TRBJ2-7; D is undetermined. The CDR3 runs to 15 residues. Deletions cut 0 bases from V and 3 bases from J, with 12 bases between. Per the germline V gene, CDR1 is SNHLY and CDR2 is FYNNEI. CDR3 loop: CASSEAWLEHYEQYF. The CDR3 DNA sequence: TGTGCCAGCAGTGAAGCCTGGCTGGAGCACTACGAGCAGTACTTC.

This CDR3 is CASSQGRQGANLLQYF. The CDR3 bases are TGTGCCAGCAGCCAAGGCCGACAGGGGGCTAATCTACTTCAGTACTTC. The chain uses TRBV3-1 (or the pseudogene TRBV3-2) and TRBJ2-7; 10 bases map to TRBD1. The CDR3 spans 16 residues. The J segment lost 10 bases and the V segment lost 1 base, leaving 13 bases of the junction unmatched. Germline lookup yields CDR1 LGHDT and CDR2 YNNKEL (reference sequence).

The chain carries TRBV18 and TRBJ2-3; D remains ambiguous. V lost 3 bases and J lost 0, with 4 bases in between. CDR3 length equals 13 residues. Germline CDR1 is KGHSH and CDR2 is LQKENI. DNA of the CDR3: TGTGCCAGCTCACCGGGTAGCACAGATACGCAGTATTTT. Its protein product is CASSPGSTDTQYF.

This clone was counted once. The CDR3 sequence is CASSQVFWNTEAFF. CDR3 in DNA: TGCGCCAGCAGCCAAGTATTTTGGAACACTGAAGCTTTCTTT. The chain links TRBV4-3 to TRBJ1-1; D is undetermined. Per the germline V gene, CDR1 is LGHNA and CDR2 is YSLEER. V shed 1 base and J shed 1 base, with 7 bases lying between them. The CDR3 covers 14 residues.

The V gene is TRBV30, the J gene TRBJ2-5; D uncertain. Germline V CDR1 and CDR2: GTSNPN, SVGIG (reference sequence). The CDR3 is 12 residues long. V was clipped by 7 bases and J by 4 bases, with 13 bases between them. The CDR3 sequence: CASSPTRETQYF. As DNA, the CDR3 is TGTGCCTCCTCCCCCACGAGAGAGACCCAGTACTTC.

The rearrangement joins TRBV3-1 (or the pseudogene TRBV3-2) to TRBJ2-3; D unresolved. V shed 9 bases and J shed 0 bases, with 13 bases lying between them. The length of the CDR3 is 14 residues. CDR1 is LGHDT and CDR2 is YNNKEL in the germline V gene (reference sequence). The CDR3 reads CASSLQPSTDTQYF. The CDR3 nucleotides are TGTGCCAGTTCCCTACAGCCTAGCACAGATACGCAGTATTTT.

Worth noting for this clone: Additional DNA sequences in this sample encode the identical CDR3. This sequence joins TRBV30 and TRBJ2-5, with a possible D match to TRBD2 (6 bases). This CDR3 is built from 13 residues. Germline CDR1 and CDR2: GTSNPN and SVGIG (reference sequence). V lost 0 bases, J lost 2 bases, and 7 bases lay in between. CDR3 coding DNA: TGTGCCTGGAGTGTGGGACTTCAAGAGACCCAGTACTTC. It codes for CAWSVGLQETQYF. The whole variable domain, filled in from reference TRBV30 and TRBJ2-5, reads SQTIHQWPATLVQPVGSPLSLECTVEGTSNPNLYWYRQAAGRGLQLLFYSVGIGQISSEVPQNLSASRPQDRQFILSSKKLLLSDSGFYLCAWSVGLQETQYFGPGTRLLVL.

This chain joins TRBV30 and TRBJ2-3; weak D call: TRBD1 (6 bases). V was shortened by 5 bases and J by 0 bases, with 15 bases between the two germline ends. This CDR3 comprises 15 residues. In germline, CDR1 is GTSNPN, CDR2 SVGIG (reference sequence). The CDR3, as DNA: TGTGCCTGGGGGATGGACAGTGCTAGCACAGATACGCAGTATTTT. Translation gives CAWGMDSASTDTQYF.

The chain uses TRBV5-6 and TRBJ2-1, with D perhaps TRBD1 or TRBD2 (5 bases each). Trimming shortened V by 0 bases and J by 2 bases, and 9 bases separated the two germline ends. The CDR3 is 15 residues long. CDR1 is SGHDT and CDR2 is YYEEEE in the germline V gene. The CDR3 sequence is CASSLAGGTYNEQFF. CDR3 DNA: TGTGCCAGCAGCTTGGCTGGGGGTACCTACAATGAGCAGTTCTTC.

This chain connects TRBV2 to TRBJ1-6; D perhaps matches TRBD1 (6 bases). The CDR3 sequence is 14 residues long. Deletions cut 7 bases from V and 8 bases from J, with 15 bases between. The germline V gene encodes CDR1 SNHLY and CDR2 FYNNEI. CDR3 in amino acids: CASNPGHLDSPLHF. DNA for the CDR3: TGTGCCAGCAACCCGGGACACCTGGATTCACCCCTCCACTTT.

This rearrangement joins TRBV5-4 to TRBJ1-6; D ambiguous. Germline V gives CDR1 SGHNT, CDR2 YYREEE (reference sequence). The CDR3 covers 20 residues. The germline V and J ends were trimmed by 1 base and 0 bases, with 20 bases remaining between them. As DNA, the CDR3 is TGTGCCAGCAGCTTGCCGGCGGAAGATCTCCCGAGCTCCTATAATTCACCCCTCCACTTT. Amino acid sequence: CASSLPAEDLPSSYNSPLHF.

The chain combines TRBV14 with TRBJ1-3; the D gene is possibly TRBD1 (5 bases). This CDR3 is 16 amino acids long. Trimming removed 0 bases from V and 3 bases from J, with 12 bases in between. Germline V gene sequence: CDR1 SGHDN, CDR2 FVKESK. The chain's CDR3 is CASSQDIGQGGNTIYF. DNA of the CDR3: TGTGCCAGCAGCCAAGATATAGGCCAGGGTGGAAACACCATATATTTT.

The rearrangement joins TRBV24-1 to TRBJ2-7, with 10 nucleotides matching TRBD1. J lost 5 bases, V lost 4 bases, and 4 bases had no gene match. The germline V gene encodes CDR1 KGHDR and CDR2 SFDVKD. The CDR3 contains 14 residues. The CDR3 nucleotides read TGTGCCACCAGTGACCCGGGACAGGGGAACGAGCAGTACTTC. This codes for CATSDPGQGNEQYF.

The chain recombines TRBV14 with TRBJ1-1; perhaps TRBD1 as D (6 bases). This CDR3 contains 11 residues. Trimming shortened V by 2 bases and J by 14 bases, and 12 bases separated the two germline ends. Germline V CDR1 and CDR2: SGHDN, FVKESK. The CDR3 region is CASSQHRVEFF. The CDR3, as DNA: TGTGCCAGCAGCCAACACAGGGTAGAGTTCTTT.

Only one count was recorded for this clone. For the CDR3, the DNA is TGTGCCAGCAGTCCGGGGAGCCATCCCTACGAGCAGTACTTC. Its translation: CASSPGSHPYEQYF. The rearrangement joins TRBV6-5 to TRBJ2-7, with D maybe TRBD2 (5 bases). Germline values: CDR1 MNHEY, CDR2 SVGAGI. V lost 5 bases to trimming and J lost 2 bases, with 13 bases between them. The CDR3 runs 14 residues.

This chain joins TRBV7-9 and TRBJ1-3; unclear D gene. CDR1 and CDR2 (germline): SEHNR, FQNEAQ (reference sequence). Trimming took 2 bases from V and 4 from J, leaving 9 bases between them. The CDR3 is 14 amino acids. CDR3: CASSLSGGGNTIYF. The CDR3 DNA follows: TGTGCCAGCAGCTTATCGGGAGGAGGAAACACCATATATTTT.

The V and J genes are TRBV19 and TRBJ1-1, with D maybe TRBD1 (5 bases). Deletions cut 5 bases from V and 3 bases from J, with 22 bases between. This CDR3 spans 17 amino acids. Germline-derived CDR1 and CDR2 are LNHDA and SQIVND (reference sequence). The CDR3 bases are TGTGCCAGTAGTGGGGTAGCGAGCGCAGGGCCCCACACTGAAGCTTTCTTT. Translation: CASSGVASAGPHTEAFF.

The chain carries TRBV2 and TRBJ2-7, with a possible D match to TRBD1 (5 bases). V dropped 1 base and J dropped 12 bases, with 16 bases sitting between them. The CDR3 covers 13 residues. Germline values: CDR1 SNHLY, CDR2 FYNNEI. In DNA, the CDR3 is TGTGCCAGCAGTGAAGAGGGGTGGACCAGTTTGTACTTC. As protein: CASSEEGWTSLYF.

CDR3 nucleotide sequence: TGTGCCAGCAGCGTATCGACTGTGAACACTGAAGCTTTCTTT. Amino acids: CASSVSTVNTEAFF. This chain connects TRBV28 to TRBJ1-1; the D is unclear. Germline CDR1 reads MDHEN; CDR2 reads SYDVKM. The CDR3 totals 14 residues. The V end was cut by 6 bases, the J end by 0 bases, with 11 bases between.

This chain's CDR3 is CASSLRDGRTHNEQFF. The DNA for the CDR3 is TGTGCCAGCAGTCTCCGGGACGGACGGACACACAATGAGCAGTTCTTC. The rearrangement joins TRBV28 to TRBJ2-1; D is perhaps TRBD1 or TRBD2 (5 bases each). Germline V gene sequence: CDR1 MDHEN, CDR2 SYDVKM. CDR3 size: 16 residues. V gave up 5 bases and J gave up 5 bases, with 19 bases separating them. The entire variable domain, with the rest obtained from reference TRBV28 and TRBJ2-1, is as follows: DVKVTQSSRYLVKRTGEKVFLECVQDMDHENMFWYRQDPGLGLRLIYFSYDVKMKEKGDIPEGYSVSREKKERFSLILESASTNQTSMYLCASSLRDGRTHNEQFFGPGTRLTVL.

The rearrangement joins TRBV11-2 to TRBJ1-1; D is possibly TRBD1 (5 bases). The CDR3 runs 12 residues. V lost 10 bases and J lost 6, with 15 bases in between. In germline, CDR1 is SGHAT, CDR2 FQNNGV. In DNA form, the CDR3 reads TGTGCCACTGGGGGGACTTCGGCTGAAGCTTTCTTT. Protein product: CATGGTSAEAFF.

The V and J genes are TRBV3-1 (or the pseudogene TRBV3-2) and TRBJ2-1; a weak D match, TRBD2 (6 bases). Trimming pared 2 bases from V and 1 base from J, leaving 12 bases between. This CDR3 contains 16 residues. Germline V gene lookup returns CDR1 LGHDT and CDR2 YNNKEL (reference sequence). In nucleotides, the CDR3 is TGTGCCAGCAGCCAACTTGGTAGCGGTTCCTACAATGAGCAGTTCTTC. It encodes CASSQLGSGSYNEQFF.

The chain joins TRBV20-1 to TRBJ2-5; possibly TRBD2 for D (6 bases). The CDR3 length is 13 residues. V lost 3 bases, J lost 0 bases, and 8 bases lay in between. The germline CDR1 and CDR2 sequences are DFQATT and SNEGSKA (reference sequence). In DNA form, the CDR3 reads TGCAGTGCTAGTCGGACTAACCAAGAGACCCAGTACTTC. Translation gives CSASRTNQETQYF.

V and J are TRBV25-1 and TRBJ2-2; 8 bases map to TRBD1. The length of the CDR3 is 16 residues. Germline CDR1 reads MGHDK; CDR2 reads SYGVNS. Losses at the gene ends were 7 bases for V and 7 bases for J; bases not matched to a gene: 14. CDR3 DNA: TGTGCCAGCACCGCAACCCGGCAGGGGGCTGACGGGGAGCTGTTTTTT. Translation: CASTATRQGADGELFF.

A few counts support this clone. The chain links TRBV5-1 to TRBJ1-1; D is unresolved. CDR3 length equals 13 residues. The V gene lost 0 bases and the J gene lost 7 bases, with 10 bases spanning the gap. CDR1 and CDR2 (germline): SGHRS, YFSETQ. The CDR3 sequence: CASSLAQDDEAFF. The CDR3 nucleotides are TGCGCCAGCAGCTTGGCGCAGGACGATGAAGCTTTCTTT.